The 20 T cell receptor beta chains below were found in one sample sequenced in a study of blood T cell repertoires in COVID-19. Here immunoSEQ multiplex PCR was the method, and the copy in TCRdb shows in-frame clones only, minus some. The data hold about 73,000 clones, with roughly 84% observed a single time. The specimen sequenced was peripheral blood. Receptor source: a woman aged 60-75 years with acute or convalescent COVID-19.

The CDR3 loop is CAISEVRGNTEAFF. In DNA, the CDR3 is TGTGCCATCAGTGAGGTCAGGGGAAACACTGAAGCTTTCTTT. This sequence joins TRBV10-3 and TRBJ1-1, with D tentatively TRBD1 (6 bases). Germline V lookup: CDR1 ENHRY, CDR2 SYGVKD. The length of the CDR3 is 14 residues. V was clipped by 2 bases and J by 2 bases, with 9 bases between them.

The chain carries TRBV6-5 and TRBJ1-1; 7 nucleotides line up with TRBD1. V shed 10 bases, J shed 4 bases, and the junction held 3 bases outside the gene matches. Germline CDR1 and CDR2: MNHEY and SVGAGI. This CDR3 comprises 11 residues. The CDR3 nucleotides are TGTGCCACCAGGGGGGGCACTGAAGCTTTCTTT. Its translation: CATRGGTEAFF.

V usage is TRBV6-5 and J usage is TRBJ1-1; no firm D call. Germline V gene sequence: CDR1 MNHEY, CDR2 SVGAGI. Trimming stripped 2 bases from V and 10 bases from J, with 14 bases between. This CDR3 has 13 amino acids. This chain's CDR3 is CASSYDGSRGAFF. CDR3 in DNA: TGTGCCAGCAGTTACGACGGTTCCCGGGGAGCTTTCTTT.

This clone was seen a few times. This rearrangement joins TRBV6-5 to TRBJ2-7, with D perhaps matching TRBD2 (6 bases). The CDR3 loop spans 13 amino acids. Looked up from germline, CDR1 is MNHEY and CDR2 is SVGAGI. Trimming took 6 bases from V and 6 from J, leaving 15 bases between them. The CDR3 nucleotides are TGTGCCAGCAGCCTGGGGGGTAGCTCCGAGCAGTACTTC. Amino acids: CASSLGGSSEQYF.

The V gene is TRBV9, the J gene TRBJ1-1, with D possibly matching TRBD1 (6 bases). Germline CDR1 is SGDLS and CDR2 is YYNGEE. The V and J ends lost 0 bases and 5 bases respectively, with 17 bases between them. The CDR3 loop spans 16 amino acids. The CDR3 is CASSVDPRQERTEAFF. CDR3 nucleotide sequence: TGTGCCAGCAGCGTAGATCCCAGACAGGAAAGGACTGAAGCTTTCTTT.

A single count supports this clone. The gene calls are TRBV9 and TRBJ1-1; D is uncertain. Deletions cut 0 bases from V and 1 base from J, with 7 bases between. The CDR3 loop spans 14 amino acids. Germline CDR1 and CDR2: SGDLS and YYNGEE. CDR3 protein: CASSVGEANTEAFF. DNA of the CDR3: TGTGCCAGCAGCGTAGGGGAGGCGAACACTGAAGCTTTCTTT.

The V and J genes are TRBV5-6 and TRBJ1-5; TRBD1 is a possible D gene (5 bases). The CDR3 totals 16 residues. The germline V gene encodes CDR1 SGHDT and CDR2 YYEEEE. Trimming shortened V by 9 bases and J by 5 bases, and 24 bases separated the two germline ends. The DNA of the CDR3 is TGTGCCACCACCCCACGAGGAGGGGTAAGGGATCAGCCCCAGCATTTT. Translated, it gives CATTPRGGVRDQPQHF.

V is TRBV19 and J is TRBJ1-5, with a possible D match to TRBD1 (6 bases). This CDR3 has 14 amino acids. The V end lost 5 bases, the J end lost 5 bases, and 13 bases lay between the germline ends. Per germline, CDR1 LNHDA and CDR2 SQIVND (reference sequence). The CDR3 DNA reads TGTGCCAGTAGTCAGGGGCCCCGGTATCAGCCCCAGCATTTT. Residues: CASSQGPRYQPQHF.

The chain employs TRBV5-1 and TRBJ1-2, with 8 bases aligning to TRBD1. This CDR3 comprises 14 residues. Germline CDR1 and CDR2: SGHRS and YFSETQ. J gave up 2 bases and V 2 bases, and 2 bases lay outside the gene matches. CDR3 in amino acids: CASSFGDRNYGYTF. The CDR3 DNA reads TGCGCCAGCAGCTTCGGGGACAGGAACTATGGCTACACCTTC.

This clone was picked up one time. The J gene is TRBJ1-5, the V gene TRBV9, with D maybe TRBD1 (6 bases). The germline CDR1 and CDR2 sequences are SGDLS and YYNGEE. Trimming removed 4 bases at V and 7 bases at J, with 18 bases between. The CDR3 extends over 15 amino acids. As DNA, the CDR3 is TGTGCCAGCAGCCCCTGGGACACCACTGGCCAGCCCCAGCATTTT. This translates into CASSPWDTTGQPQHF.

The CDR3 coding sequence is TGTGCCAGCAGCTTAAGCGGGGGGGCATCCTACAATGAGCAGTTCTTC. It specifies CASSLSGGASYNEQFF. The rearrangement uses TRBV7-3 and TRBJ2-1; 9 bases line up with TRBD2. V lost 1 base, J lost 1 base, and 2 bases stayed unmatched. Germline V gene sequence: CDR1 SGHTA, CDR2 FQGTGA. This CDR3 comprises 16 residues.

V and J are TRBV7-9 and TRBJ1-6, with TRBD1 matching 9 bases. The CDR3 has 17 residues. CDR1 and CDR2 (germline): SEHNR, FQNEAQ (reference sequence). Trimming removed 5 bases from V and 1 base from J; junction bases left unmatched: 6. The CDR3 here is CASSPGQGGSYNSPLHF. The CDR3 DNA follows: TGTGCCAGCAGCCCGGGACAGGGAGGGTCCTATAATTCACCCCTCCACTTT.

This clone was observed a handful of times. V is TRBV11-3 and J is TRBJ2-2, with a possible D match to TRBD1 (5 bases). From germline, CDR1 is SGHNT and CDR2 YENEEA. V lost 6 bases, J lost 6 bases, and 14 bases lay in between. The CDR3 is 14 residues long. CDR3 loop: CASSSTQGSGELFF. CDR3 DNA: TGTGCCAGCAGTTCAACCCAGGGTTCCGGGGAGCTGTTTTTT.

This clone was detected once. The rearrangement joins TRBV9 to TRBJ1-3; a possible D gene is TRBD1 (5 bases). The ends were cut back, 3 bases at V and 0 bases at J, with 10 bases in the middle. This CDR3 spans 15 amino acids. The germline gives CDR1 SGDLS, CDR2 YYNGEE. CDR3 sequence: CASSADRHSGNTIYF. Written as DNA, the CDR3 is TGTGCCAGCAGCGCCGACAGACACTCTGGAAACACCATATATTTT.

The genes are TRBV2 and TRBJ2-7, with TRBD1 matching 7 bases. In germline, CDR1 is SNHLY, CDR2 FYNNEI. This CDR3 comprises 15 residues. V lost 4 bases, J lost 0 bases, and 6 bases stayed unmatched. CDR3 residues: CASSVTGVSSYEQYF. The CDR3 coding sequence is TGTGCCAGCAGTGTTACAGGGGTCAGCTCCTACGAGCAGTACTTC.

The chain joins TRBV9 to TRBJ1-4, with a tentative D call TRBD1 (5 bases). This CDR3 is built from 15 residues. CDR1 and CDR2 from the germline V gene are SGDLS and YYNGEE. V was clipped by 2 bases and J by 7 bases, with 15 bases between them. The CDR3 here is CASSVSTARREKLFF. The CDR3, as DNA: TGTGCCAGCAGCGTTTCGACAGCCCGTCGTGAAAAACTGTTTTTT.

The V and J genes are TRBV3-1 (or the pseudogene TRBV3-2) and TRBJ2-3; D perhaps matches TRBD1 (5 bases). Trimming shortened V by 2 bases and J by 2 bases, and 8 bases separated the two germline ends. CDR1 is LGHDT, CDR2 YNNKEL, per germline (reference sequence). This CDR3 spans 14 amino acids. CDR3 nucleotides: TGTGCCAGCAGCCAAAGGGGCGACACAGATACGCAGTATTTT. It translates to CASSQRGDTDTQYF.

The chain uses TRBV6-5 and TRBJ2-3; D not certain. Germline-derived CDR1 and CDR2 are MNHEY and SVGAGI. The V end lost 10 bases, the J end lost 1 base, and 9 bases lay between the germline ends. This CDR3 is 12 amino acids long. CDR3 bases: TGTGCCACCGATACAGGCACAGATACGCAGTATTTT. It specifies CATDTGTDTQYF.

The genes are TRBV6-1 and TRBJ2-3; no clear D. The CDR3 is 12 amino acids. Germline lookup yields CDR1 MNHNS and CDR2 SASEGT. The V gene lost 1 base and the J gene lost 8 bases, with 7 bases spanning the gap. The CDR3 protein is CASSEGHGTQYF. Written as DNA, the CDR3 is TGTGCCAGCAGTGAAGGCCACGGTACGCAGTATTTT.

This clone was observed a single time. The gene calls are TRBV6-2 or TRBV6-3 and TRBJ1-5, with 8 bases that match TRBD1. CDR1 MNHEY and CDR2 SVGEGT come from the germline V gene. V dropped 4 bases and J dropped 6; count of bases not matched to a gene: 8. This CDR3 has 15 amino acids. Written as DNA, the CDR3 is TGTGCCAGCAGTTTCGCAGGGGGCGAAAGTCAGCCCCAGCATTTT. Translating it yields CASSFAGGESQPQHF.